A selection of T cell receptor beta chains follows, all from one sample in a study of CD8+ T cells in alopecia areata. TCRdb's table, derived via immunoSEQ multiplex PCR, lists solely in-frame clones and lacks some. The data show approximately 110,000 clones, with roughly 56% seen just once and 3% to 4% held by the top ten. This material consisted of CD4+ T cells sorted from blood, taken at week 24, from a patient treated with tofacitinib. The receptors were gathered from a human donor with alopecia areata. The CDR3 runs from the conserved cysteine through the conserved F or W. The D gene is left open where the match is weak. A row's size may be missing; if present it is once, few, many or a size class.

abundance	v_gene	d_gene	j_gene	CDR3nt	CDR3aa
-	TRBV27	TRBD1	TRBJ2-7	TGTGCCAGCAGTGTTGACAGGGGGACCTACGAGCAGTACTTC	CASSVDRGTYEQYF
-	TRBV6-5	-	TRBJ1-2	TGTGCCAGCAGTCGTGGGGGGGACCCTAACTATGGCTACACCTTC	CASSRGGDPNYGYTF
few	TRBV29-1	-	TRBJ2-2	TGCAGCGTTGAAGAGGGGGCAGGAACCGGGGAGCTGTTTTTT	CSVEEGAGTGELFF
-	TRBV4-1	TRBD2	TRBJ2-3	TGCGCCAGCAGCCAAGGATTTGTTAGCGGGGCTGGAGATACGCAGTATTTT	CASSQGFVSGAGDTQYF
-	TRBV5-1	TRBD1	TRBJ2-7	TGCGCCAGCAGCCAAGGGGGACAGGCGAGCTACGAGCAGTACTTC	CASSQGGQASYEQYF
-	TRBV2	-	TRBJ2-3	TGTGCCAGCAGTGAATTCGGCTTGACGACGGGCTCAGATACGCAGTATTTT	CASSEFGLTTGSDTQYF
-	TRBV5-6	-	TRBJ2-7	TGTGCCAGCAGCCTATGGGACCGAACCTACGAGCAGTACTTC	CASSLWDRTYEQYF
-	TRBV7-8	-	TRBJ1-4	TGTGCCAGCAGCTTGGGGGGCACTAATGAAAAACTGTTTTTT	CASSLGGTNEKLFF
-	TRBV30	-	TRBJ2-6	TGTGCCTGGGCTCACCTCTCTGGGGCCAACGTCCTGACTTTC	CAWAHLSGANVLTF
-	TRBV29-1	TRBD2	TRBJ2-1	TGCAGCGTCGGGACTAGCGGGGGTAGCGATGAGCAGTTCTTC	CSVGTSGGSDEQFF
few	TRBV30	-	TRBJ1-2	TGTGCCTGGAGTGTAGCGGCTGGCTACACCTTC	CAWSVAAGYTF
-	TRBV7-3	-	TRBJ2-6	TGTGCCAAACGGGCCCCATCGGGTGGGGCCAACGTCCTGACTTTC	CAKRAPSGGANVLTF
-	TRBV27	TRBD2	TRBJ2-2	TGTGCCAGCAGTGTGGCGGGGGGTCCAGGCGGGGAGCTGTTTTTT	CASSVAGGPGGELFF
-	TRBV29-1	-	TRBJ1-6	TGCAGCGTCGCGGATAGCTCCTATAATTCACCCCTCCACTTT	CSVADSSYNSPLHF
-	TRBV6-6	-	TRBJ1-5	TGTGCCAGCAATCAACAGGGAAGCAATCAGCCCCAGCATTTT	CASNQQGSNQPQHF
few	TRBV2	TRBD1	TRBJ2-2	TGTGCCAGCGTAGTGGGACAGGGGGCGATCGGGGAGCTGTTTTTT	CASVVGQGAIGELFF
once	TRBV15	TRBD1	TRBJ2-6	TGTGCCACCAGCAAAGGGACAGGATTTCCCTCTGGGGCCAACGTCCTGACTTTC	CATSKGTGFPSGANVLTF